Presented here are 32 T cell receptor beta chains from one specimen sequenced in a study of siplizumab effects on memory and regulatory T cells. Measured with immunoSEQ multiplex PCR; TCRdb has only the in-frame clones, and not every one. The profile shows about 100,000 clones, more than 85% of them singletons. Material: CD4+ T cells sorted from blood. These receptors were obtained from a human donor in good health.

Here the CDR3 reads CASSSHREVYEQYF. CDR3 coding DNA: TGTGCCAGCAGCTCACATAGGGAGGTCTACGAGCAGTACTTC. The chain is built from TRBV7-3 and TRBJ2-7; weak D call: TRBD2 (6 bases). The CDR3 covers 14 residues. Germline V lookup: CDR1 SGHTA, CDR2 FQGTGA. The V end was cut by 4 bases, the J end by 3 bases, with 13 bases between.

V is TRBV19 and J is TRBJ2-2; 12 bases line up with TRBD2. In germline, CDR1 is LNHDA, CDR2 SQIVND (reference sequence). With 3 bases clipped from V and 1 base from J, the junction kept 0 bases outside the gene matches. The CDR3 is 16 residues long. The DNA of the CDR3 is TGTGCCAGTAGTATGGGACTAGCGGGGAACACCGGGGAGCTGTTTTTT. This translates into CASSMGLAGNTGELFF.

This sequence joins TRBV4-1 and TRBJ2-3; 7 nucleotides align to TRBD2. V lost 5 bases and J lost 1; bases outside the gene matches: 12. Germline-derived CDR1 and CDR2 are MGHRA and YSYEKL. This CDR3 has 17 residues. The DNA for the CDR3 is TGCGCCAGCAGCGAAAAAAGCGGGGTAGGTGGCACAGATACGCAGTATTTT. The encoded protein is CASSEKSGVGGTDTQYF.

The gene calls are TRBV28 and TRBJ2-1; unclear D gene. Looked up from germline, CDR1 is MDHEN and CDR2 is SYDVKM. V gave up 4 bases and J gave up 2 bases, with 9 bases separating them. This CDR3 has 14 residues. The CDR3 here is CASSYAPTYNEQFF. The DNA for the CDR3 is TGTGCCAGCAGTTATGCGCCCACCTACAATGAGCAGTTCTTC.

V gene TRBV5-1 combines with J gene TRBJ1-1; the match to TRBD1 covers 9 bases. Germline V gives CDR1 SGHRS, CDR2 YFSETQ. The CDR3 has 14 residues. V shed 8 bases and J 0 bases; nucleotides not matched to a gene: 5. CDR3 sequence reads: CARDNRGLNTEAFF. As DNA, the CDR3 is TGCGCCAGAGACAACAGGGGGCTGAACACTGAAGCTTTCTTT.

The J gene is TRBJ2-3, the V gene TRBV5-1; D may be TRBD1 or TRBD2 (7 bases each). Trimming removed 4 bases at V and 2 bases at J, with 23 bases between. CDR3 length: 18 residues. Germline V gene sequence: CDR1 SGHRS, CDR2 YFSETQ. CDR3 amino acids: CASSLTGRVLDITDTQYF. CDR3 coding DNA: TGCGCCAGCAGCCTGACAGGGAGGGTCCTCGATATCACAGATACGCAGTATTTT.

V and J are TRBV9 and TRBJ1-6; D not certain. The V gene's germline CDR1 is SGDLS and CDR2 YYNGEE. V lost 1 base and J 3 bases, leaving 8 bases between the germline ends. The CDR3 totals 15 residues. This CDR3 reads CASSVMGRYNSPLHF. The CDR3 DNA follows: TGTGCCAGCAGCGTAATGGGTCGCTATAATTCACCCCTCCACTTT.

The CDR3 bases are TGTGCCAGCAGCCCGCAGGACAGCTCCGGGGAGCTGTTTTTT. It translates to CASSPQDSSGELFF. The chain joins TRBV7-7 to TRBJ2-2, with a weak D call TRBD1 (6 bases). V was clipped by 5 bases and J by 6 bases, with 13 bases between them. Germline lookup yields CDR1 SSHAT and CDR2 FNYEAQ (reference sequence). The CDR3 consists of 14 residues.

The gene calls are TRBV15 and TRBJ2-5, with D hard to call. Trimming took off 3 bases at V and 5 bases at J, with 13 bases between the two ends. This CDR3 spans 14 amino acids. The germline CDR1 and CDR2 sequences are LNHNV and YYDKDF (reference sequence). The CDR3 protein is CATSRAGPWETQYF. As DNA, the CDR3 is TGTGCCACCAGCAGGGCCGGGCCCTGGGAGACCCAGTACTTC. The entire variable domain, with the rest obtained from reference TRBV15 and TRBJ2-5, is as follows: DAMVIQNPRYQVTQFGKPVTLSCSQTLNHNVMYWYQQKSSQAPKLLFHYYDKDFNNEADTPDNFQSRRPNTSFCFLDIRSPGLGDTAMYLCATSRAGPWETQYFGPGTRLLVL.

This chain joins TRBV5-6 and TRBJ2-2; 9 nucleotides line up with TRBD2. The V gene end was trimmed by 1 base and the J gene end by 6 bases; junction bases not matched to a gene: 7. The CDR3 runs to 16 residues. Germline V CDR1 and CDR2: SGHDT, YYEEEE. The CDR3 nucleotides read TGTGCCAGCAGCTTGTTGGTAATAGCGGGGGCCGGGGAGCTGTTTTTT. It is translated as CASSLLVIAGAGELFF.

This clone has only one observation. This chain connects TRBV28 to TRBJ2-7; D remains unclear. Looked up from germline, CDR1 is MDHEN and CDR2 is SYDVKM. Trimming took off 7 bases at V and 6 bases at J, with 10 bases between the two ends. This CDR3 is 11 amino acids long. CDR3 amino acids: CASNLNGEQYF. The CDR3 coding sequence is TGTGCCAGCAATCTAAATGGCGAGCAGTACTTC.

The genes are TRBV5-4 and TRBJ2-1; the match to TRBD2 covers 8 bases. CDR3 length: 16 amino acids. V shed 2 bases, J shed 4 bases, and the junction held 8 bases outside the gene matches. Germline CDR1 reads SGHNT; CDR2 reads YYREEE (reference sequence). In nucleotides, the CDR3 is TGTGCCAGCAGCTTATCGGGAGGGGGAAAATACAATGAGCAGTTCTTC. This codes for CASSLSGGGKYNEQFF.

The V gene is TRBV6-4, the J gene TRBJ2-1; 12 positions agree with TRBD2. The length of the CDR3 is 14 residues. The germline V gene encodes CDR1 MRHNA and CDR2 SNTAGT. V shed 8 bases and J 5 bases; nucleotides not matched to a gene: 4. The CDR3 reads CASRTSGVNNEQFF. CDR3 coding DNA: TGTGCCAGCCGGACTAGCGGGGTAAACAATGAGCAGTTCTTC.

The chain is built from TRBV6-5 and TRBJ2-3, with 9 positions matching TRBD2. Germline CDR1 MNHEY, CDR2 SVGAGI. The CDR3 consists of 15 residues. Losses at the gene ends were 0 bases for V and 7 bases for J; bases not matched to a gene: 5. The CDR3 nucleotides are TGTGCCAGCAGTTACTCGCCTAGCGGGGTAAATACGCAGTATTTT. The encoded protein is CASSYSPSGVNTQYF.

V gene TRBV10-3 combines with J gene TRBJ2-7; 7 nucleotides match TRBD1. Germline CDR1 is ENHRY and CDR2 is SYGVKD. V was pared by 9 bases and J by 0 bases, with 5 bases of the junction left unmatched. The CDR3 length is 13 residues. This CDR3 reads CAITDRSSYEQYF. The CDR3 nucleotides are TGTGCCATTACGGACAGGTCCTCCTACGAGCAGTACTTC.

The chain links TRBV28 to TRBJ2-1; D gene uncertain. Germline V gene data show CDR1 as MDHEN and CDR2 as SYDVKM. The CDR3 consists of 14 residues. V lost 8 bases and J 0 bases, leaving 11 bases between the germline ends. For the CDR3, the DNA is TGTGCCAGCCTGGGCCCATCCTCCTACAATGAGCAGTTCTTC. Translation: CASLGPSSYNEQFF.

The chain joins TRBV27 to TRBJ1-1; maybe TRBD1 (5 bases). The V gene lost 5 bases and the J gene lost 1 base, with 11 bases spanning the gap. The CDR3 totals 14 residues. Germline assignment: CDR1 MNHEY and CDR2 SMNVEV (reference sequence). The CDR3 spells CASSLWDGNTEAFF. CDR3 coding DNA: TGTGCCAGCAGTCTTTGGGACGGGAACACTGAAGCTTTCTTT.

The genes are TRBV19 and TRBJ2-5; D is unclear. Per germline, CDR1 LNHDA and CDR2 SQIVND (reference sequence). The CDR3 has 13 residues. V lost 6 bases and J 4 bases, leaving 12 bases between the germline ends. The CDR3 protein is CASSPGSLETQYF. Written as DNA, the CDR3 is TGTGCCAGTAGCCCAGGATCGTTAGAGACCCAGTACTTC.

This chain connects TRBV7-2 to TRBJ2-7; 7 bases are a match to TRBD1. The V segment lost 6 bases and the J segment 6 bases; nucleotides outside the gene matches: 14. This CDR3 spans 15 amino acids. Germline V gives CDR1 SGHTA, CDR2 FQGNSA. The CDR3: CASSPRQGSSAEQYF. CDR3 DNA: TGTGCCAGCAGTCCTCGACAGGGTTCTTCCGCCGAGCAGTACTTC.

J is TRBJ1-2 and V is TRBV25-1; the match to TRBD1 covers 8 bases. The CDR3 runs to 17 residues. Germline loops: CDR1 MGHDK, CDR2 SYGVNS. J gave up 2 bases and V 3 bases, and 11 bases lay outside the gene matches. The CDR3 bases are TGTGCCAGCAGTGATGGGGCAAGACAGGGGCCCAACTATGGCTACACCTTC. Encoded protein: CASSDGARQGPNYGYTF.

This chain connects TRBV7-9 to TRBJ2-3; no clear D. Trimming removed 1 base from V and 5 bases from J, with 7 bases in between. CDR1 and CDR2 from the germline V gene are SEHNR and FQNEAQ (reference sequence). The CDR3 runs 13 residues. This CDR3 reads CASSLDGRDTQYF. The DNA for the CDR3 is TGTGCCAGCAGCTTAGACGGTAGAGATACGCAGTATTTT.

As regards this clone: Germline is not matched at one junction end, which may reflect a read error. V and J are TRBV19 and TRBJ1-1; possibly TRBD1 for D (5 bases). This CDR3 region has 15 residues. Germline lookup yields CDR1 LNHDA and CDR2 SQIVND (reference sequence). For the CDR3, the DNA is TGTGCCAGCCGCTTCGGGGGGACCGTGAAAACTGAAGCTTTCTTT. This encodes CASRFGGTVKTEAFF.

The V and J genes are TRBV19 and TRBJ1-5, with D possibly being TRBD1 (6 bases). Germline assignment: CDR1 LNHDA and CDR2 SQIVND (reference sequence). The CDR3 is 13 amino acids. The V gene lost 5 bases and the J gene lost 6 bases, with 11 bases spanning the gap. This chain's CDR3 is CASSGQGTQPQHF. CDR3 DNA sequence: TGTGCCAGTAGTGGGCAGGGGACTCAGCCCCAGCATTTT.

CDR3 nucleotide sequence: TGTGCCAGCCTGAGGTTGCAGGGCTACAATGAGCAGTTCTTC. Amino acid sequence: CASLRLQGYNEQFF. V is TRBV2 and J is TRBJ2-1; maybe TRBD1 (5 bases). The V gene lost 8 bases and the J gene lost 3 bases, with 14 bases spanning the gap. This CDR3 comprises 14 residues. Germline V lookup: CDR1 SNHLY, CDR2 FYNNEI.

This chain connects TRBV11-2 to TRBJ1-3, with D possibly TRBD1 on 5 matching bases. V lost 1 base, J lost 0 bases, and 13 bases lay in between. The CDR3 is made up of 17 amino acids. In germline, CDR1 is SGHAT, CDR2 FQNNGV. The chain's CDR3 is CASSLVPGSSSGNTIYF. Written as DNA, the CDR3 is TGTGCCAGCAGCTTAGTCCCAGGGTCAAGCTCTGGAAACACCATATATTTT.

The rearrangement links TRBV5-6 to TRBJ2-5; 11 bases fit TRBD2. In germline, CDR1 is SGHDT, CDR2 YYEEEE. The CDR3 consists of 16 residues. V lost 4 bases and J lost 4; bases outside the gene matches: 9. CDR3 coding DNA: TGTGCCAGCAGCGCGGCTAGCGGGGGGTATGTAGAGACCCAGTACTTC. It is translated as CASSAASGGYVETQYF.

This rearrangement joins TRBV10-3 to TRBJ2-1; either TRBD1 or TRBD2 may fit D (5 bases each). The germline CDR1 and CDR2 sequences are ENHRY and SYGVKD. The V end was cut by 2 bases, the J end by 4 bases, with 21 bases between. The length of the CDR3 is 18 residues. The CDR3 region has the DNA TGTGCCATCAGTGAGCCCGGGGCTTCGCGGTTCCTATACAATGAGCAGTTCTTC. Encoded protein: CAISEPGASRFLYNEQFF.

The V gene is TRBV9, the J gene TRBJ2-7; 9 bases fit TRBD1. The trim removed 0 bases at V and 0 bases at J, leaving 1 base unmatched. From germline, CDR1 is SGDLS and CDR2 YYNGEE. CDR3 length: 15 amino acids. The CDR3 bases are TGTGCCAGCAGCGTAGGACAGGGGGTCTCCTACGAGCAGTACTTC. Residues: CASSVGQGVSYEQYF.

CDR3 sequence (DNA): TGCGCCAGCAGCCCTCCGGGACTAGCGGGAGAGACCCAGTACTTC. Protein sequence: CASSPPGLAGETQYF. The chain combines TRBV5-1 with TRBJ2-5, with TRBD2 matching 12 bases. Germline V gives CDR1 SGHRS, CDR2 YFSETQ. The CDR3 length is 15 residues. Trimming at V came to 4 bases and at J to 4 bases, leaving 5 bases not matched to a gene.

This sequence joins TRBV19 and TRBJ2-4, with D tentatively TRBD1 (6 bases). Germline CDR1 reads LNHDA; CDR2 reads SQIVND (reference sequence). V dropped 8 bases and J dropped 0 bases, with 17 bases sitting between them. The CDR3 sequence is 16 residues long. CDR3 region: CASSRDTSLAKNIQYF. CDR3 DNA: TGTGCCAGTTCCCGGGACACCTCACTAGCCAAAAACATTCAGTACTTC. The complete variable domain, with remaining parts taken from reference TRBV19 and TRBJ2-4, reads DGGITQSPKYLFRKEGQNVTLSCEQNLNHDAMYWYRQDPGQGLRLIYYSQIVNDFQKGDIAEGYSVSREKKESFPLTVTSAQKNPTAFYLCASSRDTSLAKNIQYFGAGTRLSVL.

The chain recombines TRBV9 with TRBJ1-4; 7 bases line up with TRBD1. The CDR3 has 14 residues. Germline CDR1 SGDLS, CDR2 YYNGEE. After removal of 4 bases from V and 7 bases from J, the junction contained 7 bases not matched to a gene. The DNA of the CDR3 is TGTGCCAGCAGCCAAAACCAGGGGGGTGAAAAACTGTTTTTT. Translating it yields CASSQNQGGEKLFF.

This chain joins TRBV10-3 and TRBJ2-7; 9 nucleotides line up with TRBD1. Per the germline V gene, CDR1 is ENHRY and CDR2 is SYGVKD. Trimming cost V 5 bases and J 4 bases; bases outside gene matches: 3. The CDR3 runs to 13 residues. CDR3 region: CAISWDRAYEQYF. The CDR3 DNA is TGTGCCATCAGTTGGGACAGGGCTTACGAGCAGTACTTC.